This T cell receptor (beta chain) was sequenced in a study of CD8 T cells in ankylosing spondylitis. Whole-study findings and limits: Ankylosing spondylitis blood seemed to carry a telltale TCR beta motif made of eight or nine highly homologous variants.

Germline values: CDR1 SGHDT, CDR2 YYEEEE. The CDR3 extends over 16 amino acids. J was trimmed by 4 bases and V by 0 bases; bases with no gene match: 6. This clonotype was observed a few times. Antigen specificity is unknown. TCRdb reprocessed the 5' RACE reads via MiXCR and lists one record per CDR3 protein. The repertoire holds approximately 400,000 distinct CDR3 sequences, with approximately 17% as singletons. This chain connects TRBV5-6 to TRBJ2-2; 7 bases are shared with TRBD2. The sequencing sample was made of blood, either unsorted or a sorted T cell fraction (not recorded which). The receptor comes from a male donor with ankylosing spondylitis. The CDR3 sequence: CASSLGAGVFTGELFF. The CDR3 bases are TGTGCCAGCAGCTTGGGCGCGGGAGTCTTCACCGGGGAGCTGTTTTTT.